This TCR beta chain stems from a study of blood T cell repertoires in COVID-19. Some clones are missing from TCRdb's copy, which holds only in-frame ones; the method was immunoSEQ multiplex PCR. The table shows some 350,000 clones, with around 90% occurring only once. With 6 bases clipped from V and 5 bases from J, the junction kept 8 bases outside the gene matches. The CDR3 consists of 15 residues. Germline V gene sequence: CDR1 MNHNY, CDR2 SVGAGI (reference sequence). The sequenced material came from peripheral blood. The rearrangement joins TRBV6-6 to TRBJ2-1, with TRBD1 matching 9 bases. This TCR came from a man aged 18 to 29 with active or convalescent COVID-19. CDR3 in amino acids: CASRAGTGNDNEQFF. The CDR3 bases are TGTGCCAGCAGGGCGGGGACAGGGAACGACAATGAGCAGTTCTTC.